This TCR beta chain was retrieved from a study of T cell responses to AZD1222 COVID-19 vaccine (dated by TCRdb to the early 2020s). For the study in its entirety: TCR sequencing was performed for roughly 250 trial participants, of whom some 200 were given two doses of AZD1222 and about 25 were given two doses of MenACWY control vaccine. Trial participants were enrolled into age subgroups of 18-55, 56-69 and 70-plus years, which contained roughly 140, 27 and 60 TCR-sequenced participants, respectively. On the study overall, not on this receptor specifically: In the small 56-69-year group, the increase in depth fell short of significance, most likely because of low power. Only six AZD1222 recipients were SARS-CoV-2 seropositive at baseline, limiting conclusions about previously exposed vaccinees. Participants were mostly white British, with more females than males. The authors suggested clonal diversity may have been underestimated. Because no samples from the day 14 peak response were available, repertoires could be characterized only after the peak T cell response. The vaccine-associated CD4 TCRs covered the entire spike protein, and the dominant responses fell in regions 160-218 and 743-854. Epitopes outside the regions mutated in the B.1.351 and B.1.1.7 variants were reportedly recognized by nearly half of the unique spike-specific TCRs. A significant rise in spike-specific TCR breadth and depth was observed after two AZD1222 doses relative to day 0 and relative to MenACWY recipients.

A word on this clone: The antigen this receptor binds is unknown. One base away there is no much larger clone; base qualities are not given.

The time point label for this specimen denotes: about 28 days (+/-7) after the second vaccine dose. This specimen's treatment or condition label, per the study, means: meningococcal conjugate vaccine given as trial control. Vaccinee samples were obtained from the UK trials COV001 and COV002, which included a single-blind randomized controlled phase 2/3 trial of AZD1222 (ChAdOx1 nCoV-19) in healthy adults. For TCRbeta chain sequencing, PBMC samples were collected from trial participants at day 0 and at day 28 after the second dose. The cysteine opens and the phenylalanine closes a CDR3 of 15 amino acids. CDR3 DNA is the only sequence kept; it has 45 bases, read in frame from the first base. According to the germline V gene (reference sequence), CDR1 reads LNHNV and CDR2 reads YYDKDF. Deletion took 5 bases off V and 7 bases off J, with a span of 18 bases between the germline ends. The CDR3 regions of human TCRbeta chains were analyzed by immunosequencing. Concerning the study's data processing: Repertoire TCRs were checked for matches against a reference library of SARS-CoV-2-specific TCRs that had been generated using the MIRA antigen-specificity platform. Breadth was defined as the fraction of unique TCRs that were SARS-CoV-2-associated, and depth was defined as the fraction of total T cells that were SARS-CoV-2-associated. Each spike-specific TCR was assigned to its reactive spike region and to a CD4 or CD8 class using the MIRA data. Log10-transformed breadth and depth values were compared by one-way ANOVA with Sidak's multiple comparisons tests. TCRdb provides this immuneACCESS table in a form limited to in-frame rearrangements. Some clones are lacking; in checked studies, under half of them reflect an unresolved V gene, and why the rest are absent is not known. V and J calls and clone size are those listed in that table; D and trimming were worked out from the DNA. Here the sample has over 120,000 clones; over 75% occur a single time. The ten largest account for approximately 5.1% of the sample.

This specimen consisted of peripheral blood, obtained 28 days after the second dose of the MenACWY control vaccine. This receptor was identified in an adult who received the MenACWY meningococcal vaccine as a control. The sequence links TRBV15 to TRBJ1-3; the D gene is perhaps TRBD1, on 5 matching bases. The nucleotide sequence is TGTGCCACCAGCTGGGGACCGCGAATGGGGAACACCATATATTTT. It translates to CATSWGPRMGNTIYF.